This T cell receptor (beta chain) was documented in a study of cytomegalovirus exposure and HLA in healthy donors. Study at large: Most donors, more than 80% of over 350 genotyped, fell in the Caucasian-associated ancestry cluster. Broader study findings: Judged likely to be a sequencing artifact was a cluster of highly shared sequence variants. Later on, an analysis tied 15,000 to 20,000 TCR beta sequences to HLA alleles at 0.05 false discovery rate. Cytomegalovirus-associated TCR beta chains were listed, numbering 164.

Of note for this clone: Its matching antigen is unknown.

Looked up from germline, CDR1 is SGHAT and CDR2 is FQNNGV. This CDR3 has 15 residues. With 1 base clipped from V and 3 bases from J, the junction kept 5 bases outside the gene matches. PCR primers comprised 60 Vbeta and 13 Jbeta primers. The method was immunoSEQ multiplex PCR; TCRdb's version includes in-frame clones alone and lacks a portion of them. This sample has about 110,000 clones; 70% to 80% occur once, and the top ten carry 1.3%. The TCR sequence derives from a man between 35 and 55 years old in good health and CMV-seronegative. Material for sequencing was PBMCs. The V and J genes are TRBV11-2 and TRBJ1-2; 7 bases match TRBD1. CDR3: CASSLGYGTDYGYTF. CDR3 nucleotide sequence: TGTGCCAGCAGCTTAGGGTATGGGACAGACTATGGCTACACCTTC.